One sample yielded the 29 T cell receptor beta chains listed below, sequenced in a study of T cell repertoires in cytomegalovirus infection. Via MiXCR, TCRdb re-called the reads, giving one row per CDR3 protein. The sample yields approximately 250,000 distinct CDR3 sequences, less than 9.5% seen once. The sequencing input was PBMCs. The source of these receptors is a human donor in good health (CMV status not recorded). Some clones in this sample may be carry-over from other donors' samples.

Many counts were recorded for this clonotype. V is TRBV20-1 and J is TRBJ1-5; TRBD1 aligns across 7 bases. The germline gives CDR1 DFQATT, CDR2 SNEGSKA (reference sequence). The CDR3 covers 14 residues. With 1 base clipped from V and 10 bases from J, the junction kept 10 bases outside the gene matches. The CDR3 loop reads CSARATGAMGPQHF. CDR3 nucleotide sequence: TGCAGTGCTAGAGCCACAGGGGCCATGGGACCCCAGCATTTT.

This clonotype was counted only a few times. V gene TRBV6-1 combines with J gene TRBJ2-3; possibly TRBD2 for D (6 bases). Germline CDR1 and CDR2: MNHNS and SASEGT. Between the trimmed V and J ends, which lost 0 bases and 4 bases, there was a span of 20 bases. The CDR3 length is 18 residues. CDR3 bases: TGTGCCAGCAGTGAAGCGCTTCCCGGGAGAGGTTTTTCAGATACGCAGTATTTT. Encoded protein: CASSEALPGRGFSDTQYF.

This clonotype came up a few times. The rearrangement joins TRBV19 to TRBJ1-5; D uncertain. The germline CDR1 and CDR2 sequences are LNHDA and SQIVND (reference sequence). The length of the CDR3 is 13 residues. With 6 bases removed from V and 5 bases from J, the gap between germline ends came to 11 bases. CDR3 DNA: TGTGCCAGTAGAGGGAGGGAACATCAGCCCCAGCATTTT. Amino acids: CASRGREHQPQHF.

This clonotype showed up many times. The gene calls are TRBV6-6 and TRBJ1-1; D is possibly TRBD1 (5 bases). There are 16 residues in the CDR3. The germline V and J ends were trimmed by 7 bases and 0 bases, with 18 bases remaining between them. Per germline, CDR1 MNHNY and CDR2 SVGAGI (reference sequence). DNA of the CDR3: TGTGCCAGCACTTTGGTGGGGGGGAGCGTGAACACTGAAGCTTTCTTT. Translation gives CASTLVGGSVNTEAFF.

Many counts were recorded for this clonotype. The chain couples TRBV7-2 to TRBJ1-3; D may be TRBD1 (6 bases). V dropped 5 bases and J dropped 2 bases, with 22 bases sitting between them. The CDR3 is 18 amino acids. Germline CDR1 and CDR2: SGHTA and FQGNSA. CDR3 protein: CASSIITLQGDPGNTIYF. The CDR3 nucleotides read TGTGCCAGCAGCATTATTACATTACAGGGCGACCCTGGAAACACCATATATTTT.

This clonotype appeared many times. The J gene is TRBJ2-4, the V gene TRBV9; D might be TRBD2 (6 bases). The germline V gene has CDR1 SGDLS and CDR2 YYNGEE. The CDR3 contains 18 residues. V gave up 0 bases and J gave up 5 bases, with 21 bases separating them. The CDR3 here is CASSVGIGNSGGENIQYF. In DNA form, the CDR3 reads TGTGCCAGCAGCGTAGGAATCGGGAATAGCGGAGGAGAAAACATTCAGTACTTC.

In its sample, this clonotype was seen many times. The DNA for the CDR3 is TGTGCCAGCAGTTCCGGGACACCGAATTCACCCCTCCACTTT. This sequence encodes CASSSGTPNSPLHF. This chain joins TRBV12-3 or TRBV12-4 and TRBJ1-6; weak D call: TRBD1 (6 bases). V was clipped by 4 bases and J by 7 bases, with 11 bases between them. This CDR3 comprises 14 residues.

The chain combines TRBV28 with TRBJ2-5, with D maybe TRBD2 (6 bases). This CDR3 contains 14 residues. CDR1 and CDR2 from the germline V gene are MDHEN and SYDVKM. V was cut by 5 bases and J by 2 bases, with 12 bases left in between. The CDR3 here is CASSGGLGQETQYF. CDR3 DNA sequence: TGTGCCAGCAGTGGAGGGCTGGGGCAAGAGACCCAGTACTTC.

This clonotype has just a few counts. The chain has TRBV6-8 and TRBJ1-2; D unresolved. V shed 10 bases and J shed 2 bases, with 14 bases lying between them. The length of the CDR3 is 13 residues. Per germline, CDR1 MNHGY and CDR2 SAAAGT. The chain's CDR3 is CAIGRGNNYGYTF. The CDR3 bases are TGTGCCATCGGGCGAGGCAACAACTATGGCTACACCTTC.

This clonotype was recorded at least ten times. This chain joins TRBV7-2 and TRBJ1-1; D gene unclear. The V gene's germline CDR1 is SGHTA and CDR2 FQGNSA. Between the trimmed V and J ends, which lost 1 base and 7 bases, there was a span of 10 bases. The CDR3 sequence is 13 residues long. The CDR3: CASSLEWHFEAFF. CDR3 DNA sequence: TGTGCCAGCAGCTTAGAGTGGCACTTTGAAGCTTTCTTT.

This clonotype was detected many times. V usage is TRBV7-2 and J usage is TRBJ2-5; 8 bases fit TRBD2. Trimming took 4 bases from V and 12 from J; bases not matched to a gene: 4. Germline V gene sequence: CDR1 SGHTA, CDR2 FQGNSA. The CDR3 covers 11 residues. The CDR3 DNA sequence: TGTGCCAGCAGCTCGACTAGCGTAGAGTACTTC. It specifies CASSSTSVEYF.

This clonotype has just a few counts. The CDR3 DNA follows: TGTGCCAGCAGCCATAACAGGGATGGGTACGAGCAGTACTTC. It yields the protein CASSHNRDGYEQYF. The chain carries TRBV11-3 and TRBJ2-7; D might be TRBD1 (6 bases). V lost 5 bases, J lost 4 bases, and 15 bases lay in between. CDR3 length: 14 residues. In germline, CDR1 is SGHNT, CDR2 YENEEA.

Many counts were recorded for this clonotype. V usage is TRBV28 and J usage is TRBJ1-5; 9 bases agree with TRBD1. CDR3 length: 14 amino acids. The V gene end was trimmed by 6 bases and the J gene end by 2 bases; junction bases not matched to a gene: 2. Germline assignment: CDR1 MDHEN and CDR2 SYDVKM. The CDR3 DNA follows: TGTGCCAGCAGGGGACAGGGTCGCAATCAGCCCCAGCATTTT. Protein: CASRGQGRNQPQHF.

This clonotype was recorded at least ten times. This sequence joins TRBV5-1 and TRBJ2-5, with TRBD1 matching 8 bases. J lost 2 bases, V lost 0 bases, and 9 bases had no gene match. Germline loops: CDR1 SGHRS, CDR2 YFSETQ. This CDR3 comprises 17 residues. The CDR3 nucleotides read TGCGCCAGCAGCTTGGGCGACAGGGGCGACTCACAAGAGACCCAGTACTTC. Amino acid sequence: CASSLGDRGDSQETQYF.

There are many counts of this clonotype. The gene calls are TRBV7-2 and TRBJ2-3, with 9 positions matching TRBD2. In germline, CDR1 is SGHTA, CDR2 FQGNSA. V lost 1 base to trimming and J lost 0 bases; unmatched junction nucleotides: 8. The CDR3 length is 18 residues. The CDR3: CASSLGARGGASTDTQYF. DNA of the CDR3: TGTGCCAGCAGCTTAGGGGCTCGCGGGGGGGCCAGCACAGATACGCAGTATTTT.

This chain connects TRBV28 to TRBJ2-7; 9 nucleotides line up with TRBD1. The V gene end was trimmed by 7 bases and the J gene end by 3 bases; junction bases not matched to a gene: 4. The length of the CDR3 is 13 residues. Germline assignment: CDR1 MDHEN and CDR2 SYDVKM. CDR3 DNA sequence: TGTGCCAGCACCAAGACAGGGGGCTACGAGCAGTACTTC. This codes for CASTKTGGYEQYF.

At least ten counts were recorded for this clonotype. The chain combines TRBV11-3 with TRBJ2-1; 7 positions agree with TRBD1. This CDR3 is 15 amino acids long. Trimming removed 1 base from V and 5 bases from J; junction bases left unmatched: 5. Germline assignment: CDR1 SGHNT and CDR2 YENEEA. DNA of the CDR3: TGTGCCAGCAGCTTAGGACAGGGTCGACACAATGAGCAGTTCTTC. This gives the protein CASSLGQGRHNEQFF. The full variable domain, completed using reference TRBV11-3 and TRBJ2-1, is EAGVVQSPRYKIIEKKQPVAFWCNPISGHNTLYWYLQNLGQGPELLIRYENEEAVDDSQLPKDRFSAERLKGVDSTLKIQPAELGDSAVYLCASSLGQGRHNEQFFGPGTRLTVL.

The CDR3 DNA follows: TGTGCCAGCATTCCTAACAGGGCGATAGTTTCACCCCTCCACTTT. Amino acids: CASIPNRAIVSPLHF. The V call is TRBV2, the J call TRBJ1-6; weak D call: TRBD1 (6 bases). The V end was cut by 7 bases, the J end by 9 bases, with 19 bases between. There are 15 residues in the CDR3. The germline V gene encodes CDR1 SNHLY and CDR2 FYNNEI.

This clonotype was detected ten times or more. The chain links TRBV7-2 to TRBJ2-2; no clear D. V was cut by 6 bases and J by 0 bases, with 17 bases left in between. The germline V gene has CDR1 SGHTA and CDR2 FQGNSA. The CDR3 has 17 residues. The DNA for the CDR3 is TGTGCCAGCAGTCTCGACGGCCCGAAATCGAACACCGGGGAGCTGTTTTTT. This encodes CASSLDGPKSNTGELFF. Complete variable domain (other parts from reference TRBV7-2 and TRBJ2-2): GAGVSQSPSNKVTEKGKDVELRCDPISGHTALYWYRQSLGQGLEFLIYFQGNSAPDKSGLPSDRFSAERTGGSVSTLTIQRTQQEDSAVYLCASSLDGPKSNTGELFFGEGSRLTVL.

This clonotype was seen repeatedly, ten times or more. This chain uses TRBV6-2 or TRBV6-3 with TRBJ2-7; 7 nucleotides line up with TRBD1. Germline V gene data show CDR1 as MNHEY and CDR2 as SVGEGT. V was pared by 6 bases and J by 3 bases, with 11 bases of the junction left unmatched. This CDR3 is 15 amino acids long. In nucleotides, the CDR3 is TGTGCCAGCAGCTGGGATAGACAGGGTAACTACGAGCAGTACTTC. As protein: CASSWDRQGNYEQYF.

J is TRBJ1-2 and V is TRBV29-1; 10 nucleotides align to TRBD1. This CDR3 spans 14 amino acids. Germline values: CDR1 SQVTM, CDR2 ANQGSEA. V lost 1 base to trimming and J lost 6 bases; unmatched junction nucleotides: 5. The CDR3 sequence is CSVEGGQGTNGYTF. The CDR3 DNA is TGCAGCGTTGAAGGGGGACAGGGGACGAATGGCTACACCTTC.

At least ten counts were recorded for this clonotype. The chain employs TRBV6-8 and TRBJ2-7, with TRBD2 identical over 10 bases. Germline V gene lookup returns CDR1 MNHGY and CDR2 SAAAGT. After removal of 5 bases from V and 2 bases from J, the junction contained 3 bases not matched to a gene. This CDR3 has 14 amino acids. The CDR3 DNA reads TGTGCCAGCAGTCAGAGCGGGAGGGCCTACGAGCAGTACTTC. Protein sequence: CASSQSGRAYEQYF.

The chain uses TRBV9 and TRBJ2-3; TRBD1 might be the D (5 bases). V was clipped by 0 bases and J by 5 bases, with 10 bases between them. CDR3 length equals 14 residues. In germline, CDR1 is SGDLS, CDR2 YYNGEE. This chain's CDR3 is CASSVGMGQDTQYF. The CDR3 DNA sequence: TGTGCCAGCAGCGTAGGTATGGGGCAAGATACGCAGTATTTT.

V and J are TRBV15 and TRBJ2-7; no definite D call. V lost 0 bases, J lost 4 bases, and 7 bases lay in between. This CDR3 has 13 amino acids. CDR1 and CDR2 from the germline V gene are LNHNV and YYDKDF (reference sequence). Here the CDR3 DNA reads TGTGCCACCAGCAGAGATCGGTGGTACGAGCAGTACTTC. Residues: CATSRDRWYEQYF. The full variable domain, its missing parts supplied by reference TRBV15 and TRBJ2-7, is DAMVIQNPRYQVTQFGKPVTLSCSQTLNHNVMYWYQQKSSQAPKLLFHYYDKDFNNEADTPDNFQSRRPNTSFCFLDIRSPGLGDTAMYLCATSRDRWYEQYFGPGTRLTVT.

This clonotype occurred many times. This chain links TRBV25-1 with TRBJ2-3, with 15 bases matching TRBD2. The germline V gene has CDR1 MGHDK and CDR2 SYGVNS. The V segment lost 3 bases and the J segment 4 bases; nucleotides outside the gene matches: 8. The CDR3 contains 18 residues. The CDR3 reads CASSDRPGLAGGSDTQYF. The CDR3 DNA reads as TGTGCCAGCAGTGACCGCCCGGGACTAGCGGGGGGATCAGATACGCAGTATTTT.

This clonotype was detected many times. The chain links TRBV29-1 to TRBJ2-1, with D possibly TRBD1 on 6 matching bases. This CDR3 has 11 amino acids. V was pared by 8 bases and J by 5 bases, with 10 bases between. Germline V gene data show CDR1 as SQVTM and CDR2 as ANQGSEA. The CDR3 sequence: CSIRDNNEQFF. The DNA for the CDR3 is TGCAGCATTAGGGACAACAATGAGCAGTTCTTC.

This clonotype was counted many times. The chain carries TRBV6-1 and TRBJ1-5; 8 positions match TRBD1. In germline, CDR1 is MNHNS, CDR2 SASEGT. This CDR3 contains 17 residues. V lost 1 base to trimming and J lost 6 bases; unmatched junction nucleotides: 11. DNA of the CDR3: TGTGCCAGCAGTGAAGGTCCCGGGACAGGTTTAGGTCAGCCCCAGCATTTT. It translates to CASSEGPGTGLGQPQHF.

This clonotype was counted only a few times. This CDR3 reads CASSGDRGLLSDTEAFF. CDR3 nucleotide sequence: TGTGCCAGCAGCGGGGACAGGGGGCTTTTATCGGACACTGAAGCTTTCTTT. The chain links TRBV5-5 to TRBJ1-1; 12 nucleotides line up with TRBD1. This CDR3 is built from 17 residues. CDR1 is SGHKS and CDR2 is YYEKEE in the germline V gene (reference sequence). V gave up 4 bases and J gave up 3 bases; unmatched junction bases: 10.

This clonotype was counted at least ten times. V usage is TRBV7-2 and J usage is TRBJ1-6, with unresolved D. The length of the CDR3 is 13 residues. The ends were cut back, 2 bases at V and 8 bases at J, with 7 bases in the middle. Germline V gene lookup returns CDR1 SGHTA and CDR2 FQGNSA. CDR3 DNA sequence: TGTGCCAGCAGCTTACTGGCCGATTCACCCCTCCACTTT. This gives the protein CASSLLADSPLHF.